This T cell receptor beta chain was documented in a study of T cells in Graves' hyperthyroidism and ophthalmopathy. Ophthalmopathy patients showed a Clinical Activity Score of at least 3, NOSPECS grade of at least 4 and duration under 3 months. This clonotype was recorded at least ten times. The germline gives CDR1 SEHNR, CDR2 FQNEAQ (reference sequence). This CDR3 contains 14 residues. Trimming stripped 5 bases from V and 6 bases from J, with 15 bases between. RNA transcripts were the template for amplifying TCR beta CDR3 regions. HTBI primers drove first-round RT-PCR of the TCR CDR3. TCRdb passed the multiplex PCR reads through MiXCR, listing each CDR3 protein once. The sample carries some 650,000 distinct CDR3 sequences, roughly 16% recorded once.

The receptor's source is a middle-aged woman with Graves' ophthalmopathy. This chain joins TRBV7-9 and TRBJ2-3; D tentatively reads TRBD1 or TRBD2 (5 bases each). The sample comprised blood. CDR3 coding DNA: TGTGCCAGCAGCCCGTGGGACCGGTCTGATACGCAGTATTTT. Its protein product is CASSPWDRSDTQYF.